Detailed here is one T cell receptor beta chain. The data originate from a study of CD8+ T cells in alopecia areata. Extraction of RNA preceded its reverse transcription into cDNA, which served as the sequencing template. Sequencing was performed with immunoSEQ multiplex PCR; in TCRdb, only in-frame clones are kept and a portion is missing. The sample carries hundreds of thousands of clones, around three fifths recorded once. Sequencing used CD4+ T cells sorted from blood, obtained at week 0. The TCR originated in a human donor with alopecia areata.

The CDR3 here is CASTSPGQETQYF. CDR3 coding DNA: TGTGCCAGCACTTCCCCAGGGCAAGAGACCCAGTACTTC. This chain connects TRBV6-5 to TRBJ2-5, with D possibly being TRBD1 (5 bases). Germline V gives CDR1 MNHEY, CDR2 SVGAGI. The V gene lost 7 bases and the J gene lost 2 bases, with 11 bases spanning the gap. The CDR3 runs to 13 residues.